This T cell receptor beta chain was found in a study of cytomegalovirus exposure and HLA in healthy donors (dated by TCRdb to 2015 to 2018). Describing the broader study: According to an earlier analysis of a few hundred of the donors, about 190 million T cells yielded 90 million to 130 million unique TCR beta sequences and 276 Gb of sequence data. About 280 gigabases of sequencing data and approximately 91 million unique TCR sequences made up an early release that covered some 640 HLA-typed donors. Of the approximately 400 genotyped donors, 65% to 90% were placed in the genetic ancestry cluster associated with self-reported Caucasian donors. The study aimed to test whether cataloging public T cell receptors could reveal signatures of past pathogen exposure. The T cell repertoires of under 700 subjects were profiled by immunosequencing and related to cytomegalovirus serostatus. A separate validation cohort of roughly 130 different subjects was used in addition to the 666-subject first cohort. To predict cytomegalovirus infection status, the study combined high-throughput TCR immunosequencing, statistical association of individual TCRs with disease status, and machine learning. A later analysis re-examined previously published TCR beta repertoires from just over 650 donors and added high-resolution HLA genotyping to investigate patterns of TCR occurrence. Rather than using new phenotypic data, the later analysis identified candidate immune exposures from TCR beta sequences and from how often those sequences occurred across donors. An earlier analysis of 587 of the donors applied high-throughput TCR beta sequencing to assess whether each TCR beta V gene segment acted as functional or pseudogenic. Donor age, sex, ethnicity and CMV serostatus were collected together with the repertoire data. A later genetic analysis took genome-wide SNP genotypes for about 55% of the roughly 670 donors and used that subset as a discovery cohort. All discovery cohort repertoires had been generated on a single sequencing platform. Class I and class II HLA loci were covered by the typing at four-digit resolution. Typing coverage differed by locus: A, B, C, DRB1 and DQB1 were typed in roughly 629-630 donors, DQA1 in roughly 510, DPA1 in nearly 610, and DPB1 in 472. Four to six DR-DQ haplotypes were handled as single units for association and clustering because linkage in the cohort was strong. On average, about 200,000 unique TCR beta nucleotide sequences were sequenced per donor among a few hundred genotyped donors of the cohort, with roughly 18% of those sequences being non-productive. Overall study results and their limits: A cluster of highly shared sequence variants was judged likely to be a technical artifact of the sequencing pipeline. In a later analysis, TCR association rates were found to vary across HLA loci, with the most associated TCRs seen for DRB1 alleles and the fewest for HLA-C alleles. A later analysis associated around 16,000 TCR beta sequences with specific HLA alleles at a false discovery rate of 0.05. Linkage disequilibrium might explain the correlated functional status among segregating V segments, but an unknown experimental factor could not be ruled out. A further reported finding was that TCR beta sequences accurately predicted the HLA-A and HLA-B alleles for most subjects in the first cohort. CMV serostatus was the only immune exposure information available for the cohort. Compared with equally common non-associated chains, HLA-associated TCR beta chains in a later analysis were more clonally expanded and had lower generation probabilities. Only TCR beta chains were sequenced in this cohort, and the absence of alpha or paired-chain data limited detectable features. Roughly uniform sequencing depth across donors was assumed in presence/absence analyses, although this assumption may not hold. An earlier analysis of 587 of the donors showed that most TCR beta V segments appeared in productive rearrangements either about 87% or about 30% of the time, which broadly matched IMGT annotations. Because HLA typing was missing for some donors at each locus, association tests included only the typed subset. According to a later analysis, parvovirus B19, influenza, CMV and Epstein-Barr virus appeared linked to several top co-occurrence clusters. A later genetic analysis reported fewer N-insertions in productive TCRs among donors in an Asian-associated ancestry cluster than the roughly 690-donor mean. V-gene and J-gene trimming of TCR beta chains was associated with a missense DCLRE1C variant in a later genetic analysis, and the association was replicated in an independent cohort. In both the original and validation cohorts, the classifier was reported to diagnose cytomegalovirus status with high specificity and sensitivity. The authors suggested that the approach could potentially be extended to other disease states and immunological phenotypes. The 87-base-pair reads could not distinguish some IMGT-functional V segments, including TRBV6-2 and TRBV6-3, so those segments were excluded. In a later analysis, most CMV-associated TCR beta chains were found to appear HLA-restricted, with HLA associations seemingly driven largely by CMV exposure. Most TCR sequences were observed very rarely across donors, whereas some public TCRs were present in many individuals. When HLA alleles, especially DR and DQ, strongly co-occurred, TCR associations were difficult to assign to individual alleles. Three of the identified cytomegalovirus-associated TCR beta chains were confirmed in vitro to be specific for cytomegalovirus antigens. In the study, around 150 TCR beta chains were listed as associated with cytomegalovirus. Because counts were too low, roughly 18 rarely observed V segments, including chromosome 9 orphons, were left out of the earlier analysis of approximately 500 of the donors.

Libraries were prepared through the immunoSEQ multiplex PCR assay. A mixture of 60 forward primers for TCR Vbeta segments and 13 reverse primers for TCR Jbeta segments was used in the multiplex PCR. The CDR3 region of rearranged TCR beta genes was amplified from genomic DNA by a multiplex PCR assay. Amplified TCR beta libraries were sequenced as 87-base-pair reads on the Illumina HiSeq System. Under the source paper's analysis protocol: A later analysis tallied 75 million to 95 million unique TCR beta chains across the 660 or so repertoires, and some 12 million of those chains were shared by two or more donors. Raw reads were error-corrected and collapsed into unique sequences with a nearest-neighbor algorithm that merged closely related sequences to remove PCR and sequencing errors. To assign V, D and J gene segments, CDR3 sequences were aligned to IMGT reference sequences. Each retained sequence needed at least a six-nucleotide match to both a V gene segment and a J gene segment. Rearrangements were called productive when the CDR3 lacked stop codons and stayed in frame with V and J; all others were non-productive. Following IMGT convention, CDR3 was defined as the stretch from the second conserved V-encoded cysteine to the conserved J-encoded phenylalanine. Sequences without an unambiguous match to a single V gene segment were excluded from the earlier analysis of several hundred of the donors. In an earlier analysis of 587 of the donors, V segments were called functional above 56.7% productive rearrangements and were called segregating when the between-donor standard deviation exceeded 5%. To diagnose cytomegalovirus status from the catalog of TCR beta chain sequences, a statistical classification framework was built. In a later analysis, TCR nucleotide sequences were compared against IMGT/GENE-DB human TR gene sequences so that V and J genes could be assigned. A later analysis assigned CDR3 sequences and most-parsimonious VDJ recombination scenarios with the TCRdist pipeline. In a later analysis, each TCR beta chain was defined by its CDR3 amino acid sequence together with its V-gene family, and reads without a unique V-gene family were excluded. To address suspected cross-contamination and a sequencing artifact, a later analysis removed 592 highly shared, low-generation-probability nucleotide sequences. A later analysis calculated a clonal expansion index for each public chain from normalized within-repertoire ranks of inferred template counts. In a later analysis, generation probabilities were computed using a VDJ recombination model fitted to out-of-frame rearrangements, and the results were checked against IGoR. In a later analysis, TCR-TCR, TCR-HLA and TCR-CMV co-occurrence was scored with hypergeometric tests, and a repertoire-size bias correction was applied to TCR pairs. To estimate false discovery rates, a later analysis permuted the HLA or CMV assignments 20 times. In a later analysis, co-occurring TCRs were grouped using DBSCAN, with TCRdist sequence similarity added in when clustering inside HLA-allele-positive subsets. For co-occurrence clustering, repertoires with fewer than 30,000 or more than 120,000 public chains were excluded, along with four or five repertoires with anomalous nucleotide sharing. Sourced from immuneACCESS, this table was stored by TCRdb with only in-frame sequences that have V and J called. A share of the clones is absent; for the studies checked, an unresolved V gene accounts for under half, and the remainder has no known explanation. That table supplies the V and J calls and clone size; D and trimming were determined from the DNA. The table for this sample lists 200,000 to 300,000 clones; approximately 84% of them were counted only once. The ten largest clones add up to 1.5% to 2% of the sample.

Turning to this clone: Which antigen it targets is not known. There are no base qualities to consult, and no much larger clone falls within one base.

The cohort was made up of 500 to 800 healthy bone marrow donors. At the time of sampling, all cohort members were nominally healthy, though unrecorded immune exposures were likely present. The donor tested CMV seropositive and was one of the 289 seropositive cohort members. Every donor gave a peripheral blood sample, and the peripheral blood mononuclear cells from that sample were used for TCR beta sequencing. Genomic DNA was extracted from the blood cell samples with the Qiagen DNeasy Blood Extraction Kit. V loses 0 bases, J loses 7 bases, and the germline ends lie 12 bases apart. Spanning cysteine to phenylalanine, the CDR3 consists of 14 amino acids. The CDR3 DNA has 42 bases and is translated from base 1. CDR1 and CDR2, looked up from the germline V gene, are SGHTA and FQGNSA.

The sequence derives from a woman aged 35 to 49 in good health and CMV-seropositive. Sequencing used PBMCs. The chain joins TRBV7-2 to TRBJ1-1; the D segment cannot be called with confidence. The CDR3 has the sequence CASSLARRAGEAFF. Read as DNA, the sequence is TGTGCCAGCAGCTTAGCTCGGCGGGCGGGTGAAGCTTTCTTT.